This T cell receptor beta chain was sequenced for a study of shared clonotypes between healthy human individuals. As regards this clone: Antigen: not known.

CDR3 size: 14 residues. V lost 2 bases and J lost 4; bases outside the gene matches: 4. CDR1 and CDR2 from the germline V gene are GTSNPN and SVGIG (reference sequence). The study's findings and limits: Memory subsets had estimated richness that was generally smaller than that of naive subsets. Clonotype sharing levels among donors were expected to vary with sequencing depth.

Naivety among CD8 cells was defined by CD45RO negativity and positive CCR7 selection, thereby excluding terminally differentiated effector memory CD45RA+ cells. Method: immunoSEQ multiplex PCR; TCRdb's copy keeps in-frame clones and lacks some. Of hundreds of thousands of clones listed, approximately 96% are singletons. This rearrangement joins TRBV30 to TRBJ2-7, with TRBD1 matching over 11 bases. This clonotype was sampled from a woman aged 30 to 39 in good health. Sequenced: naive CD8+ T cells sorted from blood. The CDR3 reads CAWSPGTGGYEQYF. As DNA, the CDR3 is TGTGCCTGGAGTCCCGGGACAGGGGGTTACGAGCAGTACTTC.